This T cell receptor beta chain was sequenced during a study of radiation and T cells in renal cell carcinoma. Study observations and caveats: Pretreatment tumor biopsies were lacking, so baseline clonotypes are unknown.

Turning to this clone: Its antigen is unknown.

Assay: immunoSEQ multiplex PCR; the TCRdb copy retains only in-frame clones and omits some. The sample holds tens of thousands of clones, 83% seen once. Germline lookup yields CDR1 SGHRS and CDR2 YFSETQ. This CDR3 has 15 residues. The V segment lost 4 bases and the J segment 4 bases; nucleotides outside the gene matches: 6. Time point denoted: baseline pretreatment blood. The treatment is: 15 Gy SBRT to primary tumor, nephrectomy 4 weeks later. Radiation-treated patients gave blood at baseline, week 2 and week 4. The patient's renal cell carcinoma had clear cell pathology. The rearrangement joins TRBV5-1 to TRBJ2-5; the match to TRBD1 covers 11 bases. This TCR was sampled from a woman between 65 and 79 years old with renal cell carcinoma. The specimen was blood, collected from a patient whose treatment included radiotherapy and nephrectomy. CDR3 in amino acids: CASSPSGTGGETQYF. CDR3 coding DNA: TGCGCCAGCAGCCCATCCGGGACAGGGGGAGAGACCCAGTACTTC.